This T cell receptor beta chain was observed in a study of blood T cell repertoires in COVID-19 (dated by TCRdb to the early 2020s). Study-wide context: The collaborator samples originated in the United States, Italy and Spain and spanned the acute and convalescent phases of COVID-19. The prospective study material was composed of cDNA or gDNA derived from T cells, B-cell-depleted T cells, or PBMCs. Deeply sampled blood TCRbeta repertoires from subjects exposed to, actively infected with, or recovered from COVID-19 were included in the dataset. Where HLA class I and class II types were available, the types were taken from metadata supplied by the sample provider, not from assay-based typing. The repertoires were released in a freely available public database meant as a resource for research on the immune response to SARS-CoV-2. The samples were drawn from the first 160 participants of the ongoing ImmuneRACE study and from over a thousand subjects provided by 6 global collaborators. The sample metadata nearly always contained a de-identified subject ID, COVID-19 status, age in years and sex. Study-level results and caveats: How much clinical and demographic metadata was included differed by source and by participant, and the metadata was provided uncurated.

This clone was seen just once. Its antigen specificity is not known. There are no base qualities to consult, and no much larger clone falls within one base. The germline V gene supplies CDR1 SGHDT and CDR2 YYEEEE. From the cysteine through the phenylalanine, the CDR3 covers 18 amino acids. Here the CDR3 DNA is all that survives: 54 bases in frame from base 1. V ends up 3 bases short and J 7 bases short, with an unmatched junction base count of 15. The immunoSEQ Assay, a bias-controlled multiplex PCR, was used to amplify TCRbeta CDR3 regions from genomic DNA. On the authors' methods: Nucleated cell counts per sample were estimated from amplification of reference gene primers within the assay. Sequence reads were collapsed and filtered to measure the absolute abundance of every unique TCRbeta CDR3 rearrangement. For each sample, productive Simpson clonality was calculated by taking the square root of Simpson's diversity index across productive rearrangements. TCRdb limited this immuneACCESS table to in-frame rearrangements with V and J called. A share of clones is missing; checked studies link under half to unresolved V genes, and the rest is unexplained. The V and J calls and clone size come from that table; D and trimming were worked out from the DNA. The sample contains over 200,000 clones, about 85% of them found a single time. The ten largest clones add up to approximately 18% of the sample.

Collaborating institutions collected whole blood in K2EDTA tubes following their own protocols. Collaborator samples were shipped for TCRbeta analysis as frozen whole blood, isolated PBMCs, or DNA extracted from either sample type. Rearrangement joined TRBV5-6 to TRBJ1-6; the junction holds 8 bases that match TRBD1. The source of this sequence is a woman of 80 years or more with active or convalescent COVID-19. Sample: peripheral blood. The nucleotides read TGTGCCAGCAGCTCGACCGCTGGACAGGGAGCGCTAAATTCACCCCTCCACTTT. It is translated as CASSSTAGQGALNSPLHF.